Each of the 16 T cell receptor beta chains below was sequenced from the same sample in a study of cytomegalovirus exposure and HLA in healthy donors (dated 2017 in TCRdb). The library came from the immunoSEQ multiplex PCR assay. A mixture of 60 forward primers for TCR Vbeta segments and 13 reverse primers for TCR Jbeta segments was used in the multiplex PCR. As stored in TCRdb, this immuneACCESS dataset retains in-frame rearrangements with V and J assigned. A fraction of the clones does not appear; measured against another copy, unresolved V genes explain less than half of the discrepancy, and the remainder lacks a known reason. The sample table on file contains about 65,000 clones. The ten biggest clones cover around 15% of the sample. Sequencing was done on a sample of PBMCs. These receptors were collected from a boy younger than 18 in good health and CMV-seronegative.

This chain links TRBV4-2 with TRBJ2-5; D is ambiguous. The J call may be incorrect, as the DNA end agrees better with TRBJ2-7. This CDR3 spans 15 amino acids. Germline V CDR1 and CDR2: LGHNA, YNFKEQ. DNA for the CDR3: TGTGCCAGCAGCCAAGAGGTACGGAGCGCCTACGAGCAGTACTTC. Protein: CASSQEVRSAYEQYF.

The chain uses TRBV9 and TRBJ2-3; D might be TRBD2 (6 bases). Looked up from germline, CDR1 is SGDLS and CDR2 is YYNGEE. Trimming cost V 3 bases and J 0 bases, with 17 bases left between them. The CDR3 has 17 amino acids. CDR3 residues: CASSAPGAYGSTDTQYF. CDR3 nucleotides: TGTGCCAGCAGCGCCCCGGGAGCGTACGGTAGCACAGATACGCAGTATTTT.

The chain links TRBV2 to TRBJ1-1; unclear D gene. V dropped 8 bases and J dropped 0 bases, with 16 bases sitting between them. The CDR3 is made up of 15 amino acids. The germline gives CDR1 SNHLY, CDR2 FYNNEI. CDR3 sequence reads: CASPGPSRMNTEAFF. CDR3 coding DNA: TGTGCCAGCCCAGGCCCTTCTCGTATGAACACTGAAGCTTTCTTT.

This CDR3 is CASSLSSLAGFTGELFF. The DNA of the CDR3 is TGTGCCAGCAGCTTGAGTAGTCTAGCGGGGTTCACCGGGGAGCTGTTTTTT. The chain has TRBV7-2 and TRBJ2-2; 9 bases match TRBD2. Germline-derived CDR1 and CDR2 are SGHTA and FQGNSA. Trimming at V came to 3 bases and at J to 4 bases, leaving 9 bases not matched to a gene. CDR3 length equals 17 residues.

The V call is TRBV2, the J call TRBJ1-2; D not certain. Germline-derived CDR1 and CDR2 are SNHLY and FYNNEI. The V end was cut by 4 bases, the J end by 5 bases, with 8 bases between. The CDR3 loop spans 12 amino acids. CDR3 DNA: TGTGCCAGCAGTGTCGGAGTTTATGGCTACACCTTC. This codes for CASSVGVYGYTF.

The chain combines TRBV6-5 with TRBJ2-3, with TRBD1 matching 8 bases. Germline-derived CDR1 and CDR2 are MNHEY and SVGAGI. The ends lost 3 bases at V and 4 bases at J; junction bases unmatched: 6. The CDR3 is 15 residues long. The CDR3 bases are TGTGCCAGCAGTTATAACAGGGGGTCCGCAGATACGCAGTATTTT. Protein: CASSYNRGSADTQYF.

This CDR3 is CASSYDPGREYGYTF. CDR3 nucleotides: TGTGCCAGCAGTTACGACCCGGGGAGGGAGTATGGCTACACCTTC. The rearrangement links TRBV6-5 to TRBJ1-2; D unclear. Germline loops: CDR1 MNHEY, CDR2 SVGAGI. Trimming left V 2 bases short and J 5 bases short, with 15 bases between. This CDR3 has 15 residues.

The chain joins TRBV30 to TRBJ1-3; the match to TRBD1 covers 8 bases. Germline lookup yields CDR1 GTSNPN and CDR2 SVGIG (reference sequence). V shed 1 base and J 2 bases; nucleotides not matched to a gene: 7. The CDR3 has 16 residues. CDR3 region: CAWSAPGGLAGNTIYF. The CDR3 DNA follows: TGTGCCTGGAGTGCCCCAGGGGGCTTAGCTGGAAACACCATATATTTT.

J is TRBJ1-1 and V is TRBV19; D unclear. The V end lost 3 bases, the J end lost 4 bases, and 9 bases lay between the germline ends. Germline lookup yields CDR1 LNHDA and CDR2 SQIVND (reference sequence). The CDR3 length is 13 residues. As DNA, the CDR3 is TGTGCCAGTAGTATTGATATCGGCACTGAAGCTTTCTTT. This sequence encodes CASSIDIGTEAFF.

The chain couples TRBV29-1 to TRBJ2-5; 8 nucleotides match TRBD1. Gene TRBJ2-7 matches the end of the DNA better, so the J call may be wrong. This CDR3 is built from 14 residues. Germline CDR1 is SQVTM and CDR2 is ANQGSEA. CDR3 loop: CSVSTRTGTSEQYF. CDR3 nucleotides: TGCAGCGTCTCAACCAGGACAGGGACGTCCGAGCAGTACTTC.

This chain joins TRBV6-1 and TRBJ2-5; 8 positions match TRBD2. CDR1 MNHNS and CDR2 SASEGT come from the germline V gene. Trimming at V came to 5 bases and at J to 5 bases, leaving 7 bases not matched to a gene. The CDR3 is 14 amino acids. In DNA, the CDR3 is TGTGCCAGCAGTCCCGGGGGGGGGCTCGAGACCCAGTACTTC. Translated: CASSPGGGLETQYF.

J is TRBJ1-4 and V is TRBV18, with 8 nucleotides matching TRBD1. Germline CDR1 is KGHSH and CDR2 is LQKENI. V lost 3 bases to trimming and J lost 5 bases; unmatched junction nucleotides: 2. This CDR3 comprises 14 residues. CDR3 protein: CASSPGTGNEKLFF. The CDR3 coding sequence is TGTGCCAGCTCACCGGGGACAGGAAATGAAAAACTGTTTTTT.

The chain is built from TRBV30 and TRBJ2-1; maybe TRBD1 (6 bases). From germline, CDR1 is GTSNPN and CDR2 SVGIG (reference sequence). The CDR3 runs 14 residues. V lost 4 bases to trimming and J lost 2 bases, with 12 bases between them. CDR3 sequence: CAWNQGRAYNEQFF. DNA of the CDR3: TGTGCCTGGAACCAGGGGCGCGCCTACAATGAGCAGTTCTTC. Using reference TRBV30 and TRBJ2-1 for the parts outside the CDR3, the full variable domain is SQTIHQWPATLVQPVGSPLSLECTVEGTSNPNLYWYRQAAGRGLQLLFYSVGIGQISSEVPQNLSASRPQDRQFILSSKKLLLSDSGFYLCAWNQGRAYNEQFFGPGTRLTVL.

V usage is TRBV29-1 and J usage is TRBJ2-1; 8 bases agree with TRBD2. This CDR3 region has 14 residues. With 7 bases clipped from V and 4 bases from J, the junction kept 9 bases outside the gene matches. Germline-derived CDR1 and CDR2 are SQVTM and ANQGSEA. In nucleotides, the CDR3 is TGCAGCGCCATCCCCACTAGCGGATACAATGAGCAGTTCTTC. Protein sequence: CSAIPTSGYNEQFF.

V is TRBV18 and J is TRBJ2-1, with a possible D match to TRBD2 (5 bases). The V gene's germline CDR1 is KGHSH and CDR2 LQKENI. V was clipped by 6 bases and J by 0 bases, with 12 bases between them. This CDR3 is 15 amino acids long. This chain's CDR3 is CASSLDAGSYNEQFF. DNA of the CDR3: TGTGCCAGCTCCCTAGATGCGGGCTCCTACAATGAGCAGTTCTTC.

The chain combines TRBV11-3 with TRBJ2-6; D might be TRBD2 (5 bases). This CDR3 spans 17 amino acids. V was shortened by 5 bases and J by 0 bases, with 14 bases between the two germline ends. Germline-derived CDR1 and CDR2 are SGHNT and YENEEA. As DNA, the CDR3 is TGTGCCAGCAGCCCCAGAGGGTTGGGCTCTGGGGCCAACGTCCTGACTTTC. Its protein is CASSPRGLGSGANVLTF.